The T cell receptor (beta chain) under discussion was sequenced for a study of blood T cell repertoires in COVID-19. This CDR3 comprises 15 residues. The germline CDR1 and CDR2 sequences are GTSNPN and SVGIG (reference sequence). V shed 7 bases, J shed 5 bases, and the junction held 11 bases outside the gene matches. Data came from immunoSEQ multiplex PCR; TCRdb stores just in-frame clones and leaves some out. The sample gives 150,000 to 200,000 clones, roughly 87% of which show up once; roughly 1.2% is in the top ten. The receptor was derived from a human donor with acute COVID-19. The donor label of this sample is uncertain. This chain joins TRBV30 and TRBJ2-2; 9 positions agree with TRBD1. The sample consisted of PBMCs or T cells enriched from blood (not recorded which). CDR3 amino acids: CASSRDRVWTGELFF. The CDR3 DNA reads as TGTGCCTCGTCCCGGGACAGGGTTTGGACCGGGGAGCTGTTTTTT.